This T cell receptor beta chain was documented in a study of memory CD4+ T cells and cytomegalovirus serostatus. Single viable CD3+CD4+CD8-CD45RO+ cells were sorted as the memory CD4+ T cells. Per germline, CDR1 KGHSH and CDR2 LQKENI. V lost 5 bases and J lost 1, with 13 bases in between. CDR3 length: 15 residues. Overall study results and limits: Suggested: most of the CMV-linked TCR signature lies in CD4+ memory cells.

Concerning this clone: Its antigen is not identified.

The assay was immunoSEQ multiplex PCR, and TCRdb's table has in-frame clones only and misses some. The sample shows approximately 46,000 clones, about 80% of them seen only once. The sequence was collected from an adult in good health and CMV-seronegative. The chain uses TRBV18 and TRBJ2-3; D perhaps matches TRBD1 (7 bases). Input material: memory CD4+ T cells from blood. The CDR3 bases are TGTGCCAGCTCAGGAGGGACAGACGGCACAGATACGCAGTATTTT. Residues: CASSGGTDGTDTQYF.